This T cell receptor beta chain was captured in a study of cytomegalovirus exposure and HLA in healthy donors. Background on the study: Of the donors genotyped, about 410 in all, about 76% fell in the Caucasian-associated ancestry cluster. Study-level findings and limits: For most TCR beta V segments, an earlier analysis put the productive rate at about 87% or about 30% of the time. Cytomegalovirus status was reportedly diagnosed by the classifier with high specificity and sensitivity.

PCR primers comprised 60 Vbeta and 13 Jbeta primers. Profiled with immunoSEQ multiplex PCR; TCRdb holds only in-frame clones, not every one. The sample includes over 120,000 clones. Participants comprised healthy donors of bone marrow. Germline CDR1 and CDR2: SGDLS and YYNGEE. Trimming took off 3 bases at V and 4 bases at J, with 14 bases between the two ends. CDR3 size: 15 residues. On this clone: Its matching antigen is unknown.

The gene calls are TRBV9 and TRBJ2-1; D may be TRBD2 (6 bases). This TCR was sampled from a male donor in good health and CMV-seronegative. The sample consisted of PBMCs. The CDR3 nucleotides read TGTGCCAGCAGCGGGGGGGATCCCTTTTACAATGAGCAGTTCTTC. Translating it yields CASSGGDPFYNEQFF.